The clone carrying this T cell receptor (beta chain) turned up a few times. This sample was taken from a study of blood T cell repertoires in COVID-19. Study background: COVID-19 samples, acute and convalescent, were from the United States, Italy and Spain. T cells, B-cell-depleted T cells, or PBMCs provided the cDNA or gDNA that served as material.

Germline V gene sequence: CDR1 LNHNV, CDR2 YYDKDF (reference sequence). J lost 6 bases, V lost 4 bases, and 12 bases had no gene match. This CDR3 spans 17 amino acids. Study processing details: Reference gene primer amplification gave nucleated cell count estimates. The data were produced by immunoSEQ multiplex PCR, yet TCRdb's version contains in-frame clones alone and is incomplete. Clone size and the V and J calls come from that table; the DNA yielded D and trimming. The table records 99,000 or so clones, around 90% of them present only once. The material sequenced was peripheral blood. The TCR comes from a human donor in a cohort sampled during active COVID-19. The chain links TRBV15 to TRBJ2-2, with 9 bases identical to TRBD1. The CDR3 is CATSNIILQGAAGELFF. The CDR3 region has the DNA TGTGCCACCAGCAACATAATATTACAGGGGGCCGCCGGGGAGCTGTTTTTT.